Listed below are T cell receptor beta chains from one sample, sequenced in a study of regulatory and conventional T cells in RAG deficiency. The repertoire was sequenced with immunoSEQ multiplex PCR; TCRdb's copy has only in-frame clones and lacks some. The sample consists of under 20,000 clones, about 91% of them appearing once. These data were also filed under a second study, of regulatory T cells.

Sequencing was carried out using Tregs sorted from blood. These receptors all stem from a human donor in good health. The CDR3 runs from the conserved cysteine through the conserved F or W. D genes are given only for firm matches. Where a row states a size, it is once, few, many or the class of an expanded clone; other rows omit it.

j_call d_call v_call clone_size cdr3_nt cdr3_aa
TRBJ1-2 . TRBV7-9 . TGTGCCAGCAGCCCCGGGACGTCGAAGGGCTACACCTTC CASSPGTSKGYTF
TRBJ1-1 . TRBV21-1 . TGTGCCAGCAGCCCTGGCACCGGGAGCCGCCGGGGGAACACTGAAGCTTTCTTT CASSPGTGSRRGNTEAFF
TRBJ2-5 . TRBV5-6 . TGTGCCAGCAGCTTGCCGTGGCAGGTAAAAGAGACCCAGTACTTC CASSLPWQVKETQYF
TRBJ1-1 . TRBV18 . TGTGCCAGCTCACCAAGGATTCGTCAGGAAGGGGGTTTGGGCACTGAAGCTTTCTTT CASSPRIRQEGGLGTEAFF
TRBJ2-7 . TRBV28 few TGTGCCAGCAGTGTCCCCGGGGAAAGCTACGAGCAGTACTTC CASSVPGESYEQYF
TRBJ1-2 TRBD1 TRBV5-1 . TGCGCCAGCAGCAAGGGACAGGGGGCGCCTGGCTATGGCTACACCTTC CASSKGQGAPGYGYTF
TRBJ2-1 . TRBV5-5 . TGTGCCAGCAGCTTGGTGACACTCAATGAGCAGTTCTTC CASSLVTLNEQFF
TRBJ2-2 TRBD1 TRBV7-9 . TGTGCCAGCAGCCCCCAGGGGGCGCGGAACACCGGGGAGCTGTTTTTT CASSPQGARNTGELFF
TRBJ2-7 . TRBV19 few TGTGCCAGCCCGGGACGCCGCTACGAGCAGTACTTC CASPGRRYEQYF
TRBJ2-7 . TRBV29-1 . TGCAGCGTTGAAGAAGACGGGCTGTACGAGCAGTACTTC CSVEEDGLYEQYF
TRBJ1-3 . TRBV27 once TGTGCCAGCAGTCCCCGGGGGGCTGGAAACACCATATATTTT CASSPRGAGNTIYF
TRBJ2-4 . TRBV6-5 . TGTGCCAGCAGTTTATACTCCTCGGGCAAAAACATTCAGTACTTC CASSLYSSGKNIQYF
TRBJ2-7 . TRBV6-1 . TGTGCCAGCAGTTTACTCGGGACGAGGGTACACGAGCAGTACTTC CASSLLGTRVHEQYF
TRBJ1-2 TRBD1 TRBV5-4 . TGTGCCAGCAGCTTGGTAGGGACAGGGGATGGCTACACCTTC CASSLVGTGDGYTF
TRBJ1-2 TRBD1 TRBV11-2 once TGTGCCAGCAGCTTCCCGGGACAGGGCAAGTCCCCCACAGGCTACACCTTC CASSFPGQGKSPTGYTF
TRBJ2-1 TRBD2 TRBV5-1 . TGCGCCAGCAGCACGGGACTAGAACAGTTCTTC CASSTGLEQFF
TRBJ2-3 TRBD2 TRBV15 . TGTGCCACCAGCCGCGGCGGTAGCGGGGGGAACACAGATACGCAGTATTTT CATSRGGSGGNTDTQYF
TRBJ2-5 . TRBV18 . TGTGCCAGCTCCCCATCTTTCGAGGAGACCCAGTACTTC CASSPSFEETQYF
TRBJ1-1 . TRBV28 . TGTGCCAGCGTGGGGGGAGGGAACACTGAAGCTTTCTTT CASVGGGNTEAFF
TRBJ1-1 . TRBV10-1 . TGCGCCAGCAGTAGTAACGTGAACACTGAAGCTTTCTTT CASSSNVNTEAFF
TRBJ1-2 . TRBV30 . TGTGCCTGCGTCCCCGACGGGGGCTATGGCTACACCTTC CACVPDGGYGYTF
TRBJ1-1 . TRBV9 . TGTGCCAGCAGCAGAGGAGTGGGGAGCACTGAAGCTTTCTTT CASSRGVGSTEAFF
TRBJ2-5 . TRBV4-1 . TGCGCCAGCAGCTTCCCGGGAGAGACCCAGTACTTC CASSFPGETQYF
TRBJ2-4 . TRBV4-1 . TGCGCCAGCAGCCAAGGGGAGGTCCTTTTAGCCAAAAACATTCAGTACTTC CASSQGEVLLAKNIQYF
TRBJ2-7 . TRBV5-4 . TGTGCCAGCAGCCATCCGCAGGGCGAGCAGTACTTC CASSHPQGEQYF
TRBJ2-2 . TRBV10-1 . TGCGCCAGCAGTGCGTTACTTACGTCCGGGGAGCTGTTTTTT CASSALLTSGELFF
TRBJ2-5 . TRBV30 . TGTGCCTGGAGTGCAGGGGCGTCTAGGGAGACCCAGTACTTC CAWSAGASRETQYF
TRBJ1-1 TRBD1 TRBV13 . TGTGCCAGCAGCCCCGGGGACAGGAGGAACACTGAAGCTTTCTTT CASSPGDRRNTEAFF
TRBJ2-3 . TRBV5-1 . TGCGCCAGCTATTTCCAAAGCGGCACAGATACGCAGTATTTT CASYFQSGTDTQYF
TRBJ1-5 . TRBV15 . TGTGCCACCAGCAGAGATTTTGGCAATCAGCCCCAGCATTTT CATSRDFGNQPQHF
TRBJ1-1 TRBD1 TRBV5-1 once TGCGCCAGCAGCTCGACAGGGTTGGTGAGCACTGAAGCTTTCTTT CASSSTGLVSTEAFF
TRBJ2-1 . TRBV29-1 . TGCAGCGCCAGACAGTACAATGAGCAGTTCTTC CSARQYNEQFF
TRBJ1-1 TRBD1 TRBV6-5 . TGTGCCAGCAACCGGGACAGGAACACTGAAGCTTTCTTT CASNRDRNTEAFF
TRBJ1-4 TRBD1 TRBV2 . TGTGCCAGCAGGGATGCGACAGGGGCCAATGAAAAACTGTTTTTT CASRDATGANEKLFF
TRBJ2-7 TRBD2 TRBV5-4 . TGTGCCAGCAGCTTGGAGGGCGGGAGGAGCTCCTACGAGCAGTACTTC CASSLEGGRSSYEQYF
TRBJ2-1 TRBD1 TRBV2 . TGTGCCAGCATTCAGACAGGGAACTACAATGAGCAGTTCTTC CASIQTGNYNEQFF
TRBJ1-1 . TRBV30 . TGTGCCTGGTTGCGGGTGATGAACACTGAAGCTTTCTTT CAWLRVMNTEAFF
TRBJ1-1 . TRBV6-1 . TGTGCCAGCGGAAACAATCGGTTGGGCTGGGCTTTCTTT CASGNNRLGWAFF
TRBJ1-5 . TRBV28 once TGTGCCAGCAGGTCTACCAGGGGTACACAAATAAATCAGCCCCAGCATTTT CASRSTRGTQINQPQHF
TRBJ1-3 . TRBV6-1 . TGTGCCAGCAGTGAGGGGCGCATCTCTGGAAACACCATATATTTT CASSEGRISGNTIYF